The clone carrying this TCR beta chain was detected only a few times. Its target is unknown. These data come from a study of T cells after yellow fever vaccination. TCRdb re-called the 5' RACE reads through MiXCR, storing one row per CDR3 protein. The sample lists some 300,000 distinct CDR3 sequences; less than 9.5% were seen once. General study findings and limits: Of the clonotypes, a small share occurred in both CD4 and CD8 compartments. A large majority of primary-vaccination clones showed up again after the booster (approximately 96% CD4, around 88% CD8).

The CDR3 covers 17 residues. CDR1 and CDR2 (germline): MNHNY, SVGAGI (reference sequence). With 1 base removed from V and 2 bases from J, the gap between germline ends came to 16 bases. This clonotype was sampled from a man aged 18 to 30 who received the YFV17D yellow fever vaccine. The chain combines TRBV6-6 with TRBJ2-3; D tentatively fits TRBD1 or TRBD2 (5 bases each). Sequencing was performed on CD4+ T cells sorted from PBMCs, taken 5 days after the yellow fever booster vaccination. CDR3 nucleotide sequence: TGTGCCAGCAGTTACTGGAAAGGGGTTAGCGTCACAGATACGCAGTATTTT. Encoded protein: CASSYWKGVSVTDTQYF.